This T cell receptor beta chain was captured by sequencing in a study of CD4 T cells in relation to SARS-CoV-2 and coronaviruses. There are 22 residues in the CDR3. Trimming left V 3 bases short and J 1 base short, with 34 bases between. Germline V gene data show CDR1 as DFQATT and CDR2 as SNEGSKA (reference sequence). Naive or memory CD4+ cells were cultured 1:1 with T cell-depleted PBMCs plus CEF. TCRdb's table, derived via immunoSEQ multiplex PCR, lists solely in-frame clones and lacks some. The repertoire consists of around 28,000 clones, with about four fifths occurring once and the leading ten covering 3% to 4%. Concerning this clone itself: What it recognizes is unknown.

The TCR originated in an adult with COVID-19. The chain couples TRBV20-1 to TRBJ1-5; D might be TRBD1 (6 bases). Sequenced: memory CD4+ T cells from PBMCs, cultured in vitro. The CDR3 spells CSASRPTAYRVGVFWSNQPQHF. The CDR3, as DNA: TGCAGTGCTAGTCGCCCTACTGCATACAGGGTGGGGGTATTTTGGAGCAATCAGCCCCAGCATTTT.